The 32 T cell receptor beta chains below come from one sample, sequenced in a study of PD-L1 blockade in urothelial cancer. Sequenced by immunoSEQ multiplex PCR; TCRdb stores in-frame clones only, minus some. The sample lists some 40,000 clones; 88% were seen once. Time point defined: pretreatment peripheral blood. The source material was PBMCs, sampled around atezolizumab (anti-PD-L1) treatment. The receptors were sampled from a donor aged 40 or over with urothelial cancer.

This chain connects TRBV19 to TRBJ2-7, with D perhaps matching TRBD1 (5 bases). In germline, CDR1 is LNHDA, CDR2 SQIVND (reference sequence). This CDR3 is built from 13 residues. Deletions cut 3 bases from V and 9 bases from J, with 15 bases between. The CDR3 is CASSIRQWSRQYF. The DNA of the CDR3 is TGTGCCAGTAGTATCCGACAGTGGTCTCGGCAGTACTTC.

The chain joins TRBV19 to TRBJ2-7; 10 bases fit TRBD1. The germline gives CDR1 LNHDA, CDR2 SQIVND (reference sequence). The CDR3 is 15 residues long. J lost 4 bases, V lost 6 bases, and 9 bases had no gene match. CDR3 DNA: TGTGCCAGTAGCCAGATCGGGACAGGGGTTTACGAGCAGTACTTC. This translates into CASSQIGTGVYEQYF. The variable domain in full, with the rest retrieved from reference TRBV19 and TRBJ2-7, is DGGITQSPKYLFRKEGQNVTLSCEQNLNHDAMYWYRQDPGQGLRLIYYSQIVNDFQKGDIAEGYSVSREKKESFPLTVTSAQKNPTAFYLCASSQIGTGVYEQYFGPGTRLTVT.

The chain employs TRBV7-2 and TRBJ2-5, with TRBD2 matching 8 bases. CDR1 and CDR2 (germline): SGHTA, FQGNSA. Trimming took 3 bases from V and 3 from J; bases not matched to a gene: 3. The CDR3 totals 14 residues. The CDR3 sequence: CASSFGGGKETQYF. The CDR3, as DNA: TGTGCCAGCAGCTTCGGGGGGGGGAAAGAGACCCAGTACTTC.

J is TRBJ2-7 and V is TRBV7-9, with a tentative D call TRBD2 (6 bases). The length of the CDR3 is 16 residues. Trimming shortened V by 3 bases and J by 0 bases, and 15 bases separated the two germline ends. Germline CDR1 is SEHNR and CDR2 is FQNEAQ (reference sequence). The CDR3 reads CASSLAGSHSSYEQYF. The CDR3, as DNA: TGTGCCAGCAGCTTGGCGGGGTCACATAGCTCCTACGAGCAGTACTTC.

CDR3 sequence (DNA): TGTGCCAGCAGTTTAAGGGGTGTGGGTAGGGAGCAGTACTTC. Amino acids: CASSLRGVGREQYF. The chain joins TRBV28 to TRBJ2-7, with D perhaps TRBD1 (5 bases). CDR3 length: 14 residues. V gave up 2 bases and J gave up 7 bases, with 15 bases separating them. Germline V gene sequence: CDR1 MDHEN, CDR2 SYDVKM.

CDR3 sequence reads: CASSTQTGGAGANVLTF. CDR3 DNA sequence: TGTGCCAGCTCAACACAGACAGGGGGCGCGGGGGCCAACGTCCTGACTTTC. The rearrangement joins TRBV18 to TRBJ2-6; 10 bases align to TRBD1. The J segment lost 4 bases and the V segment lost 5 bases, leaving 8 bases of the junction unmatched. The CDR3 length is 17 residues. Germline V gene lookup returns CDR1 KGHSH and CDR2 LQKENI. Using reference TRBV18 and TRBJ2-6 for the parts outside the CDR3, the full variable domain is NAGVMQNPRHLVRRRGQEARLRCSPMKGHSHVYWYRQLPEEGLKFMVYLQKENIIDESGMPKERFSAEFPKEGPSILRIQQVVRGDSAAYFCASSTQTGGAGANVLTFGAGSRLTVL.

This chain links TRBV7-6 with TRBJ2-1, with 7 bases matching TRBD2. There are 12 residues in the CDR3. Trimming took 0 bases from V and 10 from J; bases not matched to a gene: 0. The germline V gene encodes CDR1 SGHVS and CDR2 FNYEAQ. CDR3 nucleotides: TGTGCCAGCAGCTTAGCGGGGGGGGAGCAGTTCTTC. It is translated as CASSLAGGEQFF. The full variable domain, its missing parts supplied by reference TRBV7-6 and TRBJ2-1, is GAGVSQSPRYKVTKRGQDVALRCDPISGHVSLYWYRQALGQGPEFLTYFNYEAQQDKSGLPNDRFSAERPEGSISTLTIQRTEQRDSAMYRCASSLAGGEQFFGPGTRLTVL.

This chain joins TRBV21-1 and TRBJ2-7; TRBD1 is the table's D call and was not checked against the DNA. TRBV21-1 is a documented pseudogene. This CDR3 is 13 amino acids long. The CDR3 DNA reads TGTGCCAGCAGCAAAGCGCAGGGTTACGAGCAGTACTTC. This encodes CASSKAQGYEQYF.

CDR3 sequence (DNA): TGTGCCAGCAGTGGGTGGGGAGGTAATCAGCCCCAGCATTTT. Protein: CASSGWGGNQPQHF. This rearrangement joins TRBV2 to TRBJ1-5, with D hard to call. There are 14 residues in the CDR3. Germline lookup yields CDR1 SNHLY and CDR2 FYNNEI. The V and J ends lost 4 bases and 4 bases respectively, with 11 bases between them. The whole variable domain, remainder taken from reference TRBV2 and TRBJ1-5, is EPEVTQTPSHQVTQMGQEVILRCVPISNHLYFYWYRQILGQKVEFLVSFYNNEISEKSEIFDDQFSVERPDGSNFTLKIRSTKLEDSAMYFCASSGWGGNQPQHFGDGTRLSIL.

This CDR3 reads CAIRGREGYNEQFF. As DNA, the CDR3 is TGTGCCATCAGAGGCCGGGAGGGCTACAATGAGCAGTTCTTC. V and J are TRBV10-3 and TRBJ2-1; TRBD2 matches 8 bases. The CDR3 contains 14 residues. The V gene end was trimmed by 6 bases and the J gene end by 3 bases; junction bases not matched to a gene: 4. Germline lookup yields CDR1 ENHRY and CDR2 SYGVKD.

The chain links TRBV4-2 to TRBJ2-3, with D possibly matching TRBD2 (5 bases). Trimming removed 1 base at V and 1 base at J, with 21 bases between. This CDR3 comprises 19 residues. Germline V gene lookup returns CDR1 LGHNA and CDR2 YNFKEQ. CDR3 bases: TGTGCCAGCAGCCAAGGGTCGCGGGTCGGCTTAATACGCACAGATACGCAGTATTTT. This gives the protein CASSQGSRVGLIRTDTQYF.

J is TRBJ1-1 and V is TRBV10-1; TRBD1 aligns across 8 bases. V lost 6 bases, J lost 4 bases, and 7 bases stayed unmatched. Germline V CDR1 and CDR2: WNHNN, SYGVQD (reference sequence). The CDR3 has 14 amino acids. The CDR3 reads CASSEATGGTEAFF. CDR3 DNA sequence: TGCGCCAGCAGCGAAGCCACAGGGGGCACTGAAGCTTTCTTT.

In its sample, this clone ranks as medium-sized. The V and J genes are TRBV15 and TRBJ2-1; TRBD2 is a possible D gene (7 bases). Germline V gene data show CDR1 as LNHNV and CDR2 as YYDKDF (reference sequence). V was trimmed by 0 bases and J by 4 bases, leaving 16 bases between them. The CDR3 runs 17 residues. CDR3 DNA sequence: TGTGCCACCAGCAGAGATTGGGGGGGACAACTGTACAATGAGCAGTTCTTC. Translating it yields CATSRDWGGQLYNEQFF.

The gene calls are TRBV7-2 and TRBJ2-1; 8 nucleotides match TRBD1. Germline CDR1 is SGHTA and CDR2 is FQGNSA. The V segment lost 5 bases and the J segment 7 bases; nucleotides outside the gene matches: 7. The CDR3 is made up of 14 amino acids. The CDR3 DNA follows: TGTGCCAGCAGCAGGGAGTGGGACAGGAATGAGCAGTTCTTC. Its protein product is CASSREWDRNEQFF.

The rearrangement uses TRBV4-2 and TRBJ1-1, with D unresolved. The CDR3 extends over 15 amino acids. Germline assignment: CDR1 LGHNA and CDR2 YNFKEQ. V shed 1 base and J shed 2 bases, with 11 bases lying between them. This CDR3 is CASSQGVRANTEAFF. For the CDR3, the DNA is TGTGCCAGCAGCCAAGGGGTGCGGGCCAACACTGAAGCTTTCTTT.

For this clone: This same CDR3 is encoded by further DNA sequences in the sample. The gene calls are TRBV7-8 and TRBJ2-3, with 8 bases aligning to TRBD1. The CDR3 sequence is 16 residues long. In germline, CDR1 is SGHVS, CDR2 FQNEAQ. The V segment lost 2 bases and the J segment 3 bases; nucleotides outside the gene matches: 7. The CDR3 protein is CASSLYGTGGTDTQYF. In DNA, the CDR3 is TGTGCCAGCAGCTTATACGGGACAGGAGGTACAGATACGCAGTATTTT. The full variable domain, in which reference TRBV7-8 and TRBJ2-3 provide the parts outside the CDR3, is GAGVSQSPRYKVAKRGQDVALRCDPISGHVSLFWYQQALGQGPEFLTYFQNEAQLDKSGLPSDRFFAERPEGSVSTLKIQRTQQEDSAVYLCASSLYGTGGTDTQYFGPGTRLTVL.

This clone turned up a few times. The J gene is TRBJ1-4, the V gene TRBV7-9; 9 bases align to TRBD1. With V trimmed by 11 bases and J by 3 bases, 7 bases remained unmatched. The CDR3 is made up of 14 amino acids. The germline gives CDR1 SEHNR, CDR2 FQNEAQ (reference sequence). The CDR3 reads CAVTGTGSNEKLFF. CDR3 nucleotide sequence: TGTGCCGTGACCGGGACAGGGTCTAATGAAAAACTGTTTTTT.

This sequence joins TRBV30 and TRBJ1-5; D perhaps matches TRBD1 (5 bases). The germline CDR1 and CDR2 sequences are GTSNPN and SVGIG (reference sequence). The CDR3 runs 13 residues. With 2 bases removed from V and 4 bases from J, the gap between germline ends came to 9 bases. The CDR3 spells CAWSIGGNQPQHF. In DNA, the CDR3 is TGTGCCTGGAGTATCGGGGGTAATCAGCCCCAGCATTTT.

The rearrangement uses TRBV4-1 and TRBJ2-2; 7 bases line up with TRBD1. CDR1 MGHRA and CDR2 YSYEKL come from the germline V gene. The V segment lost 2 bases and the J segment 5 bases; nucleotides outside the gene matches: 5. This CDR3 spans 15 amino acids. The CDR3 reads CASSQTGQTTGELFF. The CDR3 DNA sequence: TGCGCCAGCAGCCAAACGGGACAGACAACCGGGGAGCTGTTTTTT.

This chain connects TRBV5-1 to TRBJ2-1; 13 bases agree with TRBD2. Trimming took 4 bases from V and 8 from J; bases not matched to a gene: 6. The germline gives CDR1 SGHRS, CDR2 YFSETQ. The CDR3 runs 15 residues. The CDR3 DNA reads TGCGCCAGCAGCGCCGGACTAGCGGGAGACTATGAGCAGTTCTTC. Encoded protein: CASSAGLAGDYEQFF. Full variable domain (rest looked up from reference TRBV5-1 and TRBJ2-1): KAGVTQTPRYLIKTRGQQVTLSCSPISGHRSVSWYQQTPGQGLQFLFEYFSETQRNKGNFPGRFSGRQFSNSRSEMNVSTLELGDSALYLCASSAGLAGDYEQFFGPGTRLTVL.

The rearrangement links TRBV7-3 to TRBJ2-2; D is possibly TRBD2 (5 bases). From germline, CDR1 is SGHTA and CDR2 FQGTGA. V shed 10 bases and J shed 4 bases, with 13 bases lying between them. The CDR3 is made up of 13 amino acids. The CDR3 DNA is TGTGCCACCCGGAGGAGGTCCACCGGGGAGCTGTTTTTT. Protein product: CATRRRSTGELFF.

V gene TRBV5-1 combines with J gene TRBJ2-5; TRBD2 agrees at 10 bases. Losses at the gene ends were 1 base for V and 5 bases for J; bases not matched to a gene: 11. CDR1 and CDR2 from the germline V gene are SGHRS and YFSETQ. This CDR3 has 17 residues. The CDR3 spells CASSLTHSSGSGETQYF. In nucleotides, the CDR3 is TGCGCCAGCAGCTTGACACATTCTAGCGGGAGCGGGGAGACCCAGTACTTC.

This clone has only one observation. The chain joins TRBV5-6 to TRBJ2-5; 12 bases line up with TRBD2. V lost 3 bases to trimming and J lost 2 bases; unmatched junction nucleotides: 14. This CDR3 spans 19 amino acids. Germline CDR1 and CDR2: SGHDT and YYEEEE. CDR3 sequence reads: CASSSPPYLAGGGQETQYF. In DNA, the CDR3 is TGTGCCAGCAGCTCCCCGCCCTACCTAGCGGGAGGGGGGCAAGAGACCCAGTACTTC.

CDR3 sequence reads: CASTGGRGVRVGTGELFF. The DNA for the CDR3 is TGTGCCAGCACTGGTGGGCGGGGTGTGAGAGTTGGGACCGGGGAGCTGTTTTTT. The chain links TRBV27 to TRBJ2-2, with a possible D match to TRBD2 (6 bases). V lost 7 bases and J 5 bases, leaving 26 bases between the germline ends. Germline V gene lookup returns CDR1 MNHEY and CDR2 SMNVEV (reference sequence). CDR3 size: 18 residues.

The J gene is TRBJ2-1, the V gene TRBV5-5; D ambiguous. Per germline, CDR1 SGHKS and CDR2 YYEKEE (reference sequence). CDR3 length equals 14 residues. Trimming removed 4 bases from V and 8 bases from J, with 16 bases in between. The CDR3 loop is CASSPRWASDEQFF. In DNA, the CDR3 is TGTGCCAGCAGCCCCCGGTGGGCCTCGGATGAGCAGTTCTTC.

The rearrangement joins TRBV10-2 to TRBJ2-3; a possible D gene is TRBD2 (6 bases). CDR3 length equals 14 residues. V was pared by 6 bases and J by 2 bases, with 12 bases between. Germline V gives CDR1 WSHSY, CDR2 SAAADI. The chain's CDR3 is CASSLSGNTDTQYF. DNA for the CDR3: TGCGCCAGCAGCCTTAGCGGAAACACAGATACGCAGTATTTT.

The V and J genes are TRBV7-3 and TRBJ2-3, with TRBD2 identical over 7 bases. The V segment lost 1 base and the J segment 3 bases; nucleotides outside the gene matches: 1. CDR1 and CDR2 (germline): SGHTA, FQGTGA. CDR3 length: 14 residues. This chain's CDR3 is CASSLRGGTDTQYF. CDR3 DNA sequence: TGTGCCAGCAGCTTAAGGGGGGGAACAGATACGCAGTATTTT.

The chain combines TRBV4-3 with TRBJ1-4; D is perhaps TRBD1 (5 bases). V lost 1 base and J lost 7, with 13 bases in between. The germline V gene encodes CDR1 LGHNA and CDR2 YSLEER. The CDR3 runs 15 residues. This CDR3 is CASSQGGSRPEKLFF. The CDR3, as DNA: TGCGCCAGCAGCCAAGGGGGCAGTCGGCCTGAAAAACTGTTTTTT.

The chain has TRBV5-1 and TRBJ2-7, with D maybe TRBD1 (7 bases). V was clipped by 4 bases and J by 2 bases, with 16 bases between them. Germline assignment: CDR1 SGHRS and CDR2 YFSETQ. The CDR3 has 15 amino acids. This CDR3 reads CASSPQGGPPYEQYF. Here the CDR3 DNA reads TGCGCCAGCAGCCCCCAGGGGGGTCCCCCCTACGAGCAGTACTTC.

The chain couples TRBV5-4 to TRBJ2-3; D might be TRBD2 (5 bases). This CDR3 is built from 15 residues. Germline loops: CDR1 SGHNT, CDR2 YYREEE (reference sequence). The germline V and J ends were trimmed by 4 bases and 4 bases, with 16 bases remaining between them. In DNA, the CDR3 is TGTGCCAGCAGCCCGCTAGCTCCTGGCTCAGATACGCAGTATTTT. Translation gives CASSPLAPGSDTQYF.

The J gene is TRBJ2-3, the V gene TRBV10-3; TRBD2 matches 8 bases. Germline V gene sequence: CDR1 ENHRY, CDR2 SYGVKD. The junction had 9 bases not matched to a gene; V was cut back by 5 bases and J by 5 bases. The CDR3 totals 15 residues. CDR3: CAISRAGEGEDTQYF. The CDR3 bases are TGTGCCATCAGTAGAGCGGGAGAGGGTGAAGATACGCAGTATTTT.

The chain combines TRBV19 with TRBJ2-3, with a weak D call TRBD2 (6 bases). The germline V gene encodes CDR1 LNHDA and CDR2 SQIVND (reference sequence). The CDR3 is made up of 16 amino acids. V dropped 5 bases and J dropped 0 bases, with 15 bases sitting between them. The CDR3 DNA reads as TGTGCCAGTAGTGCCCTAGGAGGGGTTAGCACAGATACGCAGTATTTT. This codes for CASSALGGVSTDTQYF.